This record covers a single T cell receptor beta chain. The target antigen is unknown. This sample was included in a study of cytomegalovirus exposure and HLA in healthy donors. Study-level findings and limits: Analysis was performed later, and it showed HLA-associated TCR beta chains to be more clonally expanded than equally common others. Later work found that TCR association rates differed between HLA loci; DRB1 had the most and HLA-C the fewest.

Primers: 60 Vbeta forward and 13 Jbeta reverse. Authors' data handling: The count from a later analysis was tens of millions of unique TCR beta chains, roughly 11 million of them shared. Using immunoSEQ multiplex PCR, the repertoire was profiled, and TCRdb retains in-frame clones only, with some absent. From that table come the V and J calls and clone size; the DNA was used to work out D and trimming. The repertoire consists of 98,000 or so clones, with 60% to 85% occurring once and the leading ten covering roughly 17%. The source of this sequence is a man aged 55 to 70 in good health and CMV-seropositive. The material sequenced was PBMCs.

CDR3 DNA sequence: TGTGCCAGCAGCCTTCCCCTGGGGGGTGAAGCTTTCTTT. This sequence encodes CASSLPLGGEAFF. The chain has TRBV14 and TRBJ1-1; D possibly corresponds to TRBD1 (5 bases). Germline-derived CDR1 and CDR2 are SGHDN and FVKESK. V gave up 4 bases and J gave up 7 bases, with 13 bases separating them. The CDR3 consists of 13 residues.